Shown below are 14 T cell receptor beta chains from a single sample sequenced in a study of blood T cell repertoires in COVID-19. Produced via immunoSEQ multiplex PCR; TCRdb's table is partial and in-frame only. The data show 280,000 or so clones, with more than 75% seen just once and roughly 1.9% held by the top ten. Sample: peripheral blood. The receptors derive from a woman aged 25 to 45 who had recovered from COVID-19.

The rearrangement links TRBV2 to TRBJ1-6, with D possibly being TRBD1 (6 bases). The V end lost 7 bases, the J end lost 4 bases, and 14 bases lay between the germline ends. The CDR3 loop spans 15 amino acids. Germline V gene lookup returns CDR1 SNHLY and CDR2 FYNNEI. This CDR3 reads CASTPDSSYNSPLHF. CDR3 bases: TGTGCCAGCACCCCGGACAGCTCGTATAATTCACCCCTCCACTTT. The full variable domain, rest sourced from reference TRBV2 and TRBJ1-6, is EPEVTQTPSHQVTQMGQEVILRCVPISNHLYFYWYRQILGQKVEFLVSFYNNEISEKSEIFDDQFSVERPDGSNFTLKIRSTKLEDSAMYFCASTPDSSYNSPLHFGNGTRLTVT.

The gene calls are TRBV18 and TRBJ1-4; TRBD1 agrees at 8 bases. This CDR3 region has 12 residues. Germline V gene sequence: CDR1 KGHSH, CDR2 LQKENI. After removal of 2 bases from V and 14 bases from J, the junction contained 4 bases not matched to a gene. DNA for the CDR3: TGTGCCAGCTCACCAAAGGACAGGGTTCTGTTTTTT. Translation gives CASSPKDRVLFF.

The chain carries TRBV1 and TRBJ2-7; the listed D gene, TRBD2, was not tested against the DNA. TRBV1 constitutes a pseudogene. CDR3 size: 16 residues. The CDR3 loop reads CTSSQGPGTTTYEQYF. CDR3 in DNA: TGCACCAGCAGCCAAGGCCCCGGGACTACCACCTACGAGCAGTACTTC.

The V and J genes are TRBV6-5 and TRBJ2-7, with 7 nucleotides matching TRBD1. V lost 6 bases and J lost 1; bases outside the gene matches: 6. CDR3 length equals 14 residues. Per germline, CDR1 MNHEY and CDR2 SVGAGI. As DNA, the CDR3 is TGTGCCAGCAGGCGAGGACAGGTGTCCTACGAGCAGTACTTC. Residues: CASRRGQVSYEQYF.

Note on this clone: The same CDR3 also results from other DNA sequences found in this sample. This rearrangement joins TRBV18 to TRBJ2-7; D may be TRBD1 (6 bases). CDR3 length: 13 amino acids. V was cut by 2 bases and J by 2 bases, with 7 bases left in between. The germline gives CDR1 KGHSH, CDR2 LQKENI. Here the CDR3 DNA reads TGTGCCAGCTCACCAGGACAGACCTACGAGCAGTACTTC. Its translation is CASSPGQTYEQYF.

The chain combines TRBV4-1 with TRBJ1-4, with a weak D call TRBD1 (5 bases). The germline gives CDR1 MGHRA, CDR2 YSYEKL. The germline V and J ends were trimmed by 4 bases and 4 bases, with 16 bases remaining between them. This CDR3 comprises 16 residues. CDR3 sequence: CASSRQGGTYNEKLFF. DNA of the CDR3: TGCGCCAGCAGCCGCCAAGGAGGGACCTATAATGAAAAACTGTTTTTT.

Written as DNA, the CDR3 is TGTGCCAGCAGTTACTCTAAGCGGGGGGGCACAGATACGCAGTATTTT. As protein: CASSYSKRGGTDTQYF. The J gene is TRBJ2-3, the V gene TRBV6-5; 9 bases fit TRBD2. The trim removed 0 bases at V and 1 base at J, leaving 2 bases unmatched. CDR3 length equals 16 residues. Per germline, CDR1 MNHEY and CDR2 SVGAGI.

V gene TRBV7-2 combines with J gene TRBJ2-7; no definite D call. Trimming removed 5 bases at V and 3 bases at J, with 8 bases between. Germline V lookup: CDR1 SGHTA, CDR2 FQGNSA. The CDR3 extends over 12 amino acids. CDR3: CASSLVHYEQYF. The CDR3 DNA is TGTGCCAGCAGCCTGGTACACTACGAGCAGTACTTC.

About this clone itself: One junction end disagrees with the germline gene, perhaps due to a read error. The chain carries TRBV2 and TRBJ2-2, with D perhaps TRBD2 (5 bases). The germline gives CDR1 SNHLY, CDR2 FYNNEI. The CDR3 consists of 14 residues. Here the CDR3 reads CASLPGLDTGELFF. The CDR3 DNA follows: TGTGCCAGTCTACCGGGCCTAGACACCGGGGAACTGTTTTTT.

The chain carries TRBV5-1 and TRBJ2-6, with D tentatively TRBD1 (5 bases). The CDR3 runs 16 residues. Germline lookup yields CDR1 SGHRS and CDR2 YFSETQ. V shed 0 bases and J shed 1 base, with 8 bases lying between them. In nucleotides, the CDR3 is TGCGCCAGCAGCTTGGGACAGATTTCTGGGGCCAACGTCCTGACTTTC. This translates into CASSLGQISGANVLTF.

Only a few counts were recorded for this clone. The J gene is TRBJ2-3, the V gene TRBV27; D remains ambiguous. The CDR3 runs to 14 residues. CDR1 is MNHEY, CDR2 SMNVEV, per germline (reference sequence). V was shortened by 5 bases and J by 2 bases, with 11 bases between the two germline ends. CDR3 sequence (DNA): TGTGCCAGCAGTCTCACGCTACCCACAGATACGCAGTATTTT. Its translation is CASSLTLPTDTQYF.

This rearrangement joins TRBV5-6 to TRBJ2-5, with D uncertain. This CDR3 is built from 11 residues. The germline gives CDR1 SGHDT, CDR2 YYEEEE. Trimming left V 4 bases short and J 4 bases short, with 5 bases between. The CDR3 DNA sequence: TGTGCCAGCAGCCAGTTAGAGACCCAGTACTTC. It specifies CASSQLETQYF.

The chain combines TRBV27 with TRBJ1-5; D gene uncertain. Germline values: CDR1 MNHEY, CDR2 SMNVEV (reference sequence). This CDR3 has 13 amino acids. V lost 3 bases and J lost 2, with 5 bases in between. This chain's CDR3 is CASSFVGNQPQHF. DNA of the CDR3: TGTGCCAGCAGTTTTGTCGGCAATCAGCCCCAGCATTTT.

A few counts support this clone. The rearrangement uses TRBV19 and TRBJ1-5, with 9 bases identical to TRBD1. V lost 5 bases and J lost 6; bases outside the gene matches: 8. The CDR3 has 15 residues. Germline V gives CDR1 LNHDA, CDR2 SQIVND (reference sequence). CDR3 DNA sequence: TGTGCCAGTAGTGCGACAGGGGGAAAAGGTCAGCCCCAGCATTTT. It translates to CASSATGGKGQPQHF.